Sequencing of this T cell receptor beta chain was carried out in a study of cytomegalovirus exposure and HLA in healthy donors. Primers: 60 Vbeta forward and 13 Jbeta reverse. The assay was immunoSEQ multiplex PCR, and TCRdb's table has in-frame clones only and misses some. The sample holds some 150,000 clones, roughly 80% seen once. V trimming: 4 bases; J trimming: 4 bases; junction bases outside the gene matches: 17. CDR3 length: 20 amino acids. Germline CDR1 and CDR2: MNHNS and SASEGT. Unrecorded immune exposure was likely among donors, who were nominally healthy when sampled. The sequence derives from a man younger than 30 in good health and CMV-seropositive. This sequence joins TRBV6-1 and TRBJ2-2; 11 bases line up with TRBD1. Sequencing was done on a sample of PBMCs. Written as DNA, the CDR3 is TGTGCCAGCAGTGGAGCCCCGGGACAGGGGGTCCTCTCTGGCACCGGGGAGCTGTTTTTT. Protein product: CASSGAPGQGVLSGTGELFF.